This T cell receptor (beta chain) appears in the sequencing data of a study of response to subunit inactivated influenza vaccine (dated by TCRdb to between 2018 and 2020). For the study in its entirety: The study used deep quantitative T cell receptor repertoire profiling to track responses to a trivalent subunit inactivated influenza vaccine. General study outcomes and caveats: The authors proposed that each seasonal influenza vaccination may bring in only a limited number of new T cells.

This clonotype was observed many times. The target of this receptor is not known. It has no much larger one-base neighbor in the sample; base qualities were not kept. The CDR3 has 13 amino acids, counting the end cysteine and phenylalanine. Only the CDR3 portion is preserved as DNA: 39 bases, with reading frame beginning at the first base. Relative to germline, V is 4 bases shorter and J is 4 bases shorter, with 11 bases between their ends. CDR1 and CDR2 are drawn from the germline V gene: SQVTM, ANQGSEA. The library was prepared using RT-PCR. TCRdb names Illumina HiSeq 2500 as the instrument used. The raw public reads went through TCRdb reprocessing: fastp at Q25, MiXCR clone calling, in-frame beta chains kept. Every CDR3 protein is listed once, alongside the most common genes and DNA of its rows. Here the sample has 500,000 to 550,000 distinct CDR3 sequences; approximately 7.8% occur a single time. About an eighth of the sample rests with the top ten.

Recombination connected TRBV29-1 to TRBJ1-5; too little of a D gene remains to name it. The sequenced sample was PBMCs from blood, obtained 23 to 25 months after vaccination. This clonotype originated in a man aged 50-75 years who received an inactivated influenza vaccine. Donor details come from another sample of the same person, matched by shared clones. The sequenced DNA is TGCAGCGTTGTGGACGGCATAAATCAGCCCCAGCATTTT. Its protein is CSVVDGINQPQHF.